The rows below give T cell receptor beta chains drawn from one sample of a study of T cells in localized non-small cell lung cancer. Some clones are missing from TCRdb's copy, which holds only in-frame ones; the method was immunoSEQ multiplex PCR. The sample carries 15,000 to 20,000 clones, about 80% recorded once. Here the sequenced sample was peripheral blood, taken before any cancer treatment. The receptors were gathered from a male donor older than 55 with stage I lung adenocarcinoma. Both conserved end residues are part of each CDR3. The D gene is left open where the match is weak. Size is stated for part of the rows, as once, few or many counts, or as a class when the clone is expanded.

D gene: TRBD1
clone size: NA
J gene: TRBJ2-1
V gene: TRBV2
CDR3 protein: CASSSPGQEQFF
CDR3 DNA: TGTGCCAGCAGTTCCCCGGGACAGGAGCAGTTCTTC

D gene: NA
clone size: NA
J gene: TRBJ1-3
V gene: TRBV27
CDR3 protein: CASSLLAGSGNTIYF
CDR3 DNA: TGTGCCAGCAGTTTATTGGCAGGCTCTGGAAACACCATATATTTT

D gene: NA
clone size: once
J gene: TRBJ1-4
V gene: TRBV21-1
CDR3 protein: CASSKDALKEEKLFF
CDR3 DNA: TGTGCCAGCAGCAAAGACGCCCTTAAGGAGGAAAAACTGTTTTTT

D gene: NA
clone size: NA
J gene: TRBJ2-1
V gene: TRBV11-3
CDR3 protein: CASSLTQNREEFF
CDR3 DNA: TGTGCCAGCAGCTTGACGCAAAACAGGGAGGAATTCTTC

D gene: TRBD1
clone size: NA
J gene: TRBJ2-1
V gene: TRBV27
CDR3 protein: CATRLDRTYNEQFF
CDR3 DNA: TGTGCCACCAGACTGGACAGGACCTACAATGAGCAGTTCTTC

D gene: TRBD1
clone size: once
J gene: TRBJ2-5
V gene: TRBV12-5
CDR3 protein: CASAPGQGGETQYF
CDR3 DNA: TGTGCTAGTGCCCCAGGACAGGGCGGGGAGACCCAGTACTTC

D gene: NA
clone size: NA
J gene: TRBJ1-1
V gene: TRBV7-6
CDR3 protein: CASSLGTLNTEAFF
CDR3 DNA: TGTGCCAGCAGCTTAGGGACGTTGAACACTGAAGCTTTCTTT

D gene: NA
clone size: NA
J gene: TRBJ2-3
V gene: TRBV27
CDR3 protein: CASSAVGRGTDTQYF
CDR3 DNA: TGTGCCAGCAGTGCCGTGGGAAGGGGGACAGATACGCAGTATTTT

D gene: NA
clone size: NA
J gene: TRBJ1-4
V gene: TRBV11-2
CDR3 protein: CASSASIVTNEKLFF
CDR3 DNA: TGTGCCAGCAGCGCCAGTATAGTAACTAATGAAAAACTGTTTTTT

D gene: NA
clone size: NA
J gene: TRBJ2-1
V gene: TRBV7-2
CDR3 protein: CASSLRLDSEQFF
CDR3 DNA: TGTGCCAGCAGCCTCCGACTAGATAGTGAGCAGTTCTTC

D gene: TRBD1
clone size: once
J gene: TRBJ1-2
V gene: TRBV19
CDR3 protein: CATTGAGTGGPDGYTF
CDR3 DNA: TGTGCCACTACGGGTGCCGGGACAGGGGGACCCGATGGCTACACCTTC

D gene: TRBD2
clone size: NA
J gene: TRBJ2-7
V gene: TRBV4-3
CDR3 protein: CASSQEQLAVYEQYF
CDR3 DNA: TGCGCCAGCAGCCAAGAGCAACTAGCGGTGTACGAGCAGTACTTC

D gene: NA
clone size: NA
J gene: TRBJ2-7
V gene: TRBV19
CDR3 protein: CASSTRNTLEQYF
CDR3 DNA: TGTGCCAGCAGTACTAGAAACACCCTCGAGCAGTACTTC

D gene: NA
clone size: NA
J gene: TRBJ2-7
V gene: TRBV10-3
CDR3 protein: CAISPTRTGTDGEQYF
CDR3 DNA: TGTGCCATCAGTCCCACCCGCACAGGGACTGACGGCGAGCAGTACTTC

D gene: NA
clone size: NA
J gene: TRBJ1-5
V gene: TRBV7-9
CDR3 protein: CASSPGTGLGQPQHF
CDR3 DNA: TGTGCCAGCAGCCCCGGGACTGGCTTAGGACAGCCCCAGCATTTT

D gene: TRBD2
clone size: NA
J gene: TRBJ2-7
V gene: TRBV5-4
CDR3 protein: CASSLAGGEQYF
CDR3 DNA: TGTGCCAGCAGCTTGGCCGGGGGGGAGCAGTACTTC

D gene: NA
clone size: once
J gene: TRBJ1-5
V gene: TRBV2
CDR3 protein: CASSEFSPGDQPQHF
CDR3 DNA: TGTGCCAGCAGTGAATTCAGCCCGGGGGATCAGCCCCAGCATTTT

D gene: TRBD1
clone size: NA
J gene: TRBJ1-4
V gene: TRBV28
CDR3 protein: CASSPPGQREKLFF
CDR3 DNA: TGTGCCAGCTCTCCTCCGGGACAGAGGGAAAAACTGTTTTTT

D gene: NA
clone size: NA
J gene: TRBJ1-2
V gene: TRBV4-2
CDR3 protein: CASTPDSTNYGYTF
CDR3 DNA: TGTGCCAGCACCCCGGACAGTACTAACTATGGCTACACCTTC

D gene: NA
clone size: NA
J gene: TRBJ2-3
V gene: TRBV9
CDR3 protein: CASSPRWGGRTDTQYF
CDR3 DNA: TGTGCCAGCAGCCCTAGGTGGGGAGGTCGCACAGATACGCAGTATTTT

D gene: NA
clone size: NA
J gene: TRBJ1-1
V gene: TRBV18
CDR3 protein: CASSRGSNTEAFF
CDR3 DNA: TGTGCCAGCTCACGGGGGAGCAACACTGAAGCTTTCTTT

D gene: NA
clone size: NA
J gene: TRBJ1-3
V gene: TRBV7-2
CDR3 protein: CASSTGIGNTIYF
CDR3 DNA: TGTGCCAGCAGCACGGGTATCGGAAACACCATATATTTT

D gene: NA
clone size: NA
J gene: TRBJ1-2
V gene: TRBV19
CDR3 protein: CASRLGQTNYGYTF
CDR3 DNA: TGTGCCAGTAGACTCGGACAGACAAACTATGGCTACACCTTC

D gene: NA
clone size: NA
J gene: TRBJ1-5
V gene: TRBV21-1
CDR3 protein: CASKRPPGQPQHF
CDR3 DNA: TGTGCCAGCAAAAGACCGCCAGGGCAGCCCCAGCATTTT

D gene: TRBD1
clone size: NA
J gene: TRBJ2-7
V gene: TRBV4-1
CDR3 protein: CASSHPGQGINEQYF
CDR3 DNA: TGCGCCAGCAGCCACCCGGGACAGGGGATCAACGAGCAGTACTTC

D gene: TRBD2
clone size: NA
J gene: TRBJ2-3
V gene: TRBV6-1
CDR3 protein: CASSARSGGSTDTQYF
CDR3 DNA: TGTGCCAGCAGTGCCCGGAGCGGGGGTAGCACAGATACGCAGTATTTT

D gene: NA
clone size: NA
J gene: TRBJ1-5
V gene: TRBV18
CDR3 protein: CASSSGEDQPQHF
CDR3 DNA: TGTGCCAGTTCCTCAGGGGAGGATCAGCCCCAGCATTTT

D gene: NA
clone size: NA
J gene: TRBJ2-1
V gene: TRBV6-1
CDR3 protein: CASSDPALGRNEQFF
CDR3 DNA: TGTGCCAGCAGTGACCCCGCGCTAGGGCGCAATGAGCAGTTCTTC

D gene: NA
clone size: NA
J gene: TRBJ1-1
V gene: TRBV19
CDR3 protein: CASSIALYRIRIRGNTEAFF
CDR3 DNA: TGTGCCAGTAGTATAGCCCTTTACAGGATTCGGATTCGGGGGAACACTGAAGCTTTCTTT

D gene: TRBD1
clone size: NA
J gene: TRBJ1-1
V gene: TRBV7-9
CDR3 protein: CASSQKGTGVNTEAFF
CDR3 DNA: TGTGCCAGCAGCCAAAAAGGGACAGGCGTGAACACTGAAGCTTTCTTT

D gene: NA
clone size: few
J gene: TRBJ1-5
V gene: TRBV14
CDR3 protein: CASSQAGFNQPQHF
CDR3 DNA: TGTGCCAGCAGCCAAGCAGGTTTCAATCAGCCCCAGCATTTT

D gene: TRBD1
clone size: NA
J gene: TRBJ1-2
V gene: TRBV19
CDR3 protein: CASSIAGTGGYGYTF
CDR3 DNA: TGTGCCAGTAGTATAGCCGGAACAGGGGGCTATGGCTACACCTTC

D gene: NA
clone size: NA
J gene: TRBJ2-1
V gene: TRBV5-1
CDR3 protein: CASSLAVGWSNNEQFF
CDR3 DNA: TGCGCCAGCAGCTTGGCGGTGGGTTGGAGCAACAATGAGCAGTTCTTC

D gene: NA
clone size: NA
J gene: TRBJ1-2
V gene: TRBV6-5
CDR3 protein: CASSPGPNYGYTF
CDR3 DNA: TGTGCCAGCAGTCCGGGACCTAACTATGGCTACACCTTC

D gene: TRBD2
clone size: NA
J gene: TRBJ2-3
V gene: TRBV6-6
CDR3 protein: CASTLTSVSTDTQYF
CDR3 DNA: TGTGCCAGCACCTTGACTAGCGTCTCCACAGATACGCAGTATTTT

D gene: NA
clone size: NA
J gene: TRBJ2-7
V gene: TRBV7-3
CDR3 protein: CASSLVASEYGEQYF
CDR3 DNA: TGTGCCAGCAGCCTTGTAGCGTCTGAGTATGGGGAGCAGTACTTC

D gene: NA
clone size: NA
J gene: TRBJ2-7
V gene: TRBV14
CDR3 protein: CASSRPGMSYEQYF
CDR3 DNA: TGTGCCAGCAGCCGTCCGGGGATGTCCTACGAGCAGTACTTC

D gene: TRBD2
clone size: NA
J gene: TRBJ2-5
V gene: TRBV25-1
CDR3 protein: CASSRAGGPETQYF
CDR3 DNA: TGTGCCAGCAGTAGAGCGGGGGGCCCGGAGACCCAGTACTTC

D gene: NA
clone size: NA
J gene: TRBJ1-6
V gene: TRBV5-4
CDR3 protein: CASSMGGNNSPLHF
CDR3 DNA: TGTGCCAGCAGCATGGGGGGCAATAATTCACCCCTCCACTTT

D gene: NA
clone size: NA
J gene: TRBJ2-1
V gene: TRBV7-8
CDR3 protein: CASSTSWGGGYNEQFF
CDR3 DNA: TGTGCCAGCAGCACAAGCTGGGGGGGCGGGTACAATGAGCAGTTCTTC

D gene: NA
clone size: NA
J gene: TRBJ1-2
V gene: TRBV7-8
CDR3 protein: CASSLPAQGPNYGYTF
CDR3 DNA: TGTGCCAGCAGCTTACCAGCCCAGGGACCGAACTATGGCTACACCTTC

D gene: TRBD1
clone size: NA
J gene: TRBJ2-5
V gene: TRBV15
CDR3 protein: CATSSPTGVETQYF
CDR3 DNA: TGTGCCACCAGCAGCCCGACAGGGGTAGAGACCCAGTACTTC

D gene: NA
clone size: NA
J gene: TRBJ2-5
V gene: TRBV7-3
CDR3 protein: CASSPGGAQETQYF
CDR3 DNA: TGTGCCAGCAGCCCCGGAGGGGCCCAAGAGACCCAGTACTTC

D gene: NA
clone size: once
J gene: TRBJ1-1
V gene: TRBV28
CDR3 protein: CASSLDDREPFF
CDR3 DNA: TGTGCCAGCAGTTTAGACGACCGCGAGCCTTTCTTT

D gene: TRBD2
clone size: few
J gene: TRBJ2-1
V gene: TRBV5-8
CDR3 protein: CASSLMASGYNEQFF
CDR3 DNA: TGTGCCAGCAGCTTGATGGCTAGCGGATACAATGAGCAGTTCTTC

D gene: NA
clone size: NA
J gene: TRBJ1-5
V gene: TRBV23-1
CDR3 protein: CASTRAPCFFPFYNQPQHF
CDR3 DNA: TGCGCCAGCACCAGGGCCCCCTGTTTTTTCCCATTTTACAATCAGCCCCAGCATTTT

D gene: NA
clone size: NA
J gene: TRBJ2-3
V gene: TRBV19
CDR3 protein: CASSIGSGSTDTQYF
CDR3 DNA: TGTGCCAGTAGTATAGGTTCAGGGAGCACAGATACGCAGTATTTT

D gene: NA
clone size: NA
J gene: TRBJ2-3
V gene: TRBV4-1
CDR3 protein: CASSQGGLNTQYF
CDR3 DNA: TGCGCCAGCAGCCAAGGCGGACTAAATACGCAGTATTTT

D gene: TRBD1
clone size: NA
J gene: TRBJ1-5
V gene: TRBV6-6
CDR3 protein: CASSYTTGSGQPQHF
CDR3 DNA: TGTGCCAGCAGTTACACGACAGGGTCGGGGCAGCCCCAGCATTTT

D gene: NA
clone size: NA
J gene: TRBJ1-5
V gene: TRBV6-4
CDR3 protein: CASSEERNQPQHF
CDR3 DNA: TGTGCCAGCAGTGAAGAGCGAAATCAGCCCCAGCATTTT

D gene: NA
clone size: NA
J gene: TRBJ1-6
V gene: TRBV6-6
CDR3 protein: CASSSRINSPLHF
CDR3 DNA: TGTGCCAGCAGTTCCAGGATTAATTCACCCCTCCACTTT

D gene: NA
clone size: NA
J gene: TRBJ1-6
V gene: TRBV9
CDR3 protein: CASSPGGGRGNSPLHF
CDR3 DNA: TGTGCCAGCAGCCCTGGGGGGGGCAGGGGTAATTCACCCCTCCACTTT

D gene: NA
clone size: once
J gene: TRBJ1-1
V gene: TRBV11-2
CDR3 protein: CASSSRRNTEAFF
CDR3 DNA: TGTGCCAGCAGCTCCCGTAGGAACACTGAAGCTTTCTTT

D gene: TRBD2
clone size: NA
J gene: TRBJ2-2
V gene: TRBV29-1
CDR3 protein: CSALGTSGSLTGELFF
CDR3 DNA: TGCAGCGCCTTAGGGACTAGCGGGAGTTTAACCGGGGAGCTGTTTTTT

D gene: NA
clone size: NA
J gene: TRBJ2-7
V gene: TRBV6-5
CDR3 protein: CASSYSGGGASYEQYF
CDR3 DNA: TGTGCCAGCAGTTACTCGGGAGGAGGGGCCTCCTACGAGCAGTACTTC

D gene: NA
clone size: NA
J gene: TRBJ2-1
V gene: TRBV2
CDR3 protein: CASRNEPGSEQFF
CDR3 DNA: TGTGCCAGCAGAAATGAGCCAGGGTCTGAGCAGTTCTTC

D gene: NA
clone size: few
J gene: TRBJ1-6
V gene: TRBV6-1
CDR3 protein: CASSESGGDNSPLHF
CDR3 DNA: TGTGCCAGCAGTGAAAGTGGGGGCGATAATTCACCCCTCCACTTT